What follows describes a single T cell receptor beta chain. The entry originates in a study of blood T cell repertoires in COVID-19. This CDR3 spans 14 amino acids. Germline loops: CDR1 SGHRS, CDR2 YFSETQ. The ends were cut back, 4 bases at V and 7 bases at J, with 17 bases in the middle. Study processing details: It was from reference gene primer amplification that nucleated cell counts were estimated. TCRdb keeps only in-frame clones here, not all; method: immunoSEQ multiplex PCR. From that table come the V and J calls and clone size; the DNA was used to work out D and trimming. The table includes 150,000 to 200,000 clones, around four fifths detected once. Participants, about 18 to 100 years old, spanned fewer than 25 US areas. Assignments of participants to cohorts depended upon their own reported clinical history.

This chain uses TRBV5-1 with TRBJ1-1, with a possible D match to TRBD1 (6 bases). The clonotype was recovered from a woman between 45 and 65 years old who had recovered from COVID-19. Sequenced sample: PBMCs or T cells enriched from blood (not recorded which). CDR3 amino acids: CASSVQGTGSEAFF. Here the CDR3 DNA reads TGCGCCAGCAGCGTGCAGGGGACGGGAAGTGAAGCTTTCTTT.